This T cell receptor (beta chain) originates from a study of CD8 T cells in Susac syndrome. Sequencing of TCR beta, carried out with a high-throughput approach, was applied to CD8+ and CD4+ T cells from the blood. V lost 1 base, J lost 5 bases, and 13 bases lay in between. CDR1 is SQVTM, CDR2 ANQGSEA, per germline. The CDR3 runs to 14 residues. With random hexamers, reverse transcription was performed on about 0.5 to 1 ug of RNA. Amplification of the TCR beta CDR3 was carried out by immunoSEQ multiplex PCR, which spanned a total of 54 Vbeta and 13 Jbeta segments. A single record per CDR3 protein comes from TCRdb applying MiXCR to the immunoSEQ multiplex PCR reads. The sample yields about 300,000 distinct CDR3 sequences, approximately 85% seen once.

Sequenced: CD8+ T cells from PBMCs. The origin of this receptor is a human donor with multiple sclerosis. This chain uses TRBV29-1 with TRBJ2-3; the D call may be TRBD1 or TRBD2 (5 bases each). The chain's CDR3 is CSVEGWGGGDTQYF. The DNA of the CDR3 is TGCAGCGTTGAAGGCTGGGGTGGGGGAGATACGCAGTATTTT.